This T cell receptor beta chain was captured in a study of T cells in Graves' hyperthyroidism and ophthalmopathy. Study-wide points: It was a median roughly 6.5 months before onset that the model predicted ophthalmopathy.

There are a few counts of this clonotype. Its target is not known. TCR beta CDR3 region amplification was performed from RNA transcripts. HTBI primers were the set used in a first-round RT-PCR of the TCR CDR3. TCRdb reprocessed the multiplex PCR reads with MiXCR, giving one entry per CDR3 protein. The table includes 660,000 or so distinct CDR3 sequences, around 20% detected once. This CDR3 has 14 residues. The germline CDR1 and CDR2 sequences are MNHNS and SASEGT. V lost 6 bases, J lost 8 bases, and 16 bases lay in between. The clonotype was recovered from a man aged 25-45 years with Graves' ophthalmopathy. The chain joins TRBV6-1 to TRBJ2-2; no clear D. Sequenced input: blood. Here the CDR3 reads CASSPRAAKGELFF. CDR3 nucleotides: TGTGCCAGCAGCCCCCGGGCCGCGAAGGGGGAGCTGTTTTTT.